The sequence of this T cell receptor beta chain was determined in a study of shared clonotypes between healthy human individuals. Whole-study context: Each donor's CD8 memory used one plate, CD8 naive two, each CD4 subset three. Whole-study findings and limits: Measured sharing among donors was expected to vary with sequencing depth.

This clone appeared a single time. Its antigen is currently unknown. The CDR3 spans 14 residues. Germline V CDR1 and CDR2: MNHEY, SVGAGI. V gave up 2 bases and J gave up 7 bases; unmatched junction bases: 4. Profiling relied on immunoSEQ multiplex PCR, and the TCRdb table lists in-frame clones only, not all of them. The sample carries roughly 1,500,000 clones, 98% recorded once. The gene calls are TRBV6-5 and TRBJ2-2, with TRBD2 matching 7 bases. The origin of this receptor is a man aged 25-40 years in good health. Sequencing was done on a sample of naive CD4+ T cells sorted from blood. Subset denoted: CD45RA+ positively selected. The CDR3 nucleotides read TGTGCCAGCAGTTACGCGGGAGACATCGGGGAGCTGTTTTTT. Its translation is CASSYAGDIGELFF.